This T cell receptor (beta chain) was recorded in a study of shared clonotypes between healthy human individuals. Study results and caveats: An effect of sequencing depth on clonotype sharing among donors was expected.

Only in-frame clones appear in the TCRdb table, and some are missing; sequencing was by immunoSEQ multiplex PCR. The sample shows about 2.4 million clones, 93% of them seen only once. CDR3 length: 13 amino acids. CDR1 and CDR2 (germline): SQVTM, ANQGSEA. The V gene lost 6 bases and the J gene lost 4 bases, with 15 bases spanning the gap. In the case of this clone: Its specificity is unknown.

This TCR was sampled from a man aged 18 to 30 in good health. Some clones in this sample may be carry-over from other donors' samples. This chain links TRBV29-1 with TRBJ2-5; D is perhaps TRBD1 (5 bases). Sequenced: naive CD4+ T cells from PBMCs. Subset of the sample: CD45RA+ positively selected. CDR3 sequence (DNA): TGCAGCGTCGCGACAGACGCAACAGAGACCCAGTACTTC. Translating it yields CSVATDATETQYF.